This entry is about one T cell receptor (beta chain). This specimen belongs to a study of T-cell memory formation after mild COVID-19. TCRdb re-called the 5' RACE reads through MiXCR, storing one row per CDR3 protein. The repertoire consists of about 430,000 distinct CDR3 sequences, with roughly a quarter occurring once and the leading ten covering around 8.8%. The CDR3 length is 12 residues. From germline, CDR1 is LGHDT and CDR2 YNNKEL (reference sequence). V shed 1 base and J shed 5 bases, with 6 bases lying between them. Sample: PBMCs or a T cell subset sorted from them (not recorded which). The gene calls are TRBV3-1 and TRBJ2-7, with no clear D. The receptor's source is an adult woman who had mild COVID-19 (a few samples of this study predate the infection). Cell type and time point are not known. The CDR3 bases are TGTGCCAGCAGCCAAGTTGAGGACGAGCAGTACTTC. It translates to CASSQVEDEQYF.